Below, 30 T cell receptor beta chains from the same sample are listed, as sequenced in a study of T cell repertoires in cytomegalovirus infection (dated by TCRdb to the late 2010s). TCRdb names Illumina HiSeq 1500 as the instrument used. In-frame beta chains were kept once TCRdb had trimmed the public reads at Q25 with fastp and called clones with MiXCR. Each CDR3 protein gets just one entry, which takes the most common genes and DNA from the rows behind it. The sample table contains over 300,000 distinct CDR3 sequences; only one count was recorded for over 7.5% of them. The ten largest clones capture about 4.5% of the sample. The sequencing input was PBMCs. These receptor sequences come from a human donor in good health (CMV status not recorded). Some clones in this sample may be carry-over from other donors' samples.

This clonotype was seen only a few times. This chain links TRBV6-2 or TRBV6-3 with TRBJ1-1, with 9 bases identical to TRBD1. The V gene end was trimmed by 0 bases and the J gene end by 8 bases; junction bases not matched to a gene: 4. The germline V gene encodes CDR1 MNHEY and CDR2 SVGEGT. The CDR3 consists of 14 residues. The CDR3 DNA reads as TGTGCCAGCAGTTACTCTGGGACAGGGACCGAAGCTTTCTTT. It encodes CASSYSGTGTEAFF.

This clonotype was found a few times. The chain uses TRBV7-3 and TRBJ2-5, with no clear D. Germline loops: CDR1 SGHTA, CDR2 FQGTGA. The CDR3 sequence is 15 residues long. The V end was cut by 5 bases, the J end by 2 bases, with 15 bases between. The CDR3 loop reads CASSPLRAEQETQYF. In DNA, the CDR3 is TGTGCCAGCAGCCCGCTAAGGGCGGAGCAAGAGACCCAGTACTTC.

The chain's CDR3 is CSAKGEFDNQPQHF. CDR3 sequence (DNA): TGCAGTGCTAAAGGAGAGTTCGACAATCAGCCCCAGCATTTT. The rearrangement uses TRBV20-1 and TRBJ1-5, with D unclear. CDR1 is DFQATT and CDR2 is SNEGSKA in the germline V gene (reference sequence). The V end lost 4 bases, the J end lost 3 bases, and 13 bases lay between the germline ends. The length of the CDR3 is 14 residues.

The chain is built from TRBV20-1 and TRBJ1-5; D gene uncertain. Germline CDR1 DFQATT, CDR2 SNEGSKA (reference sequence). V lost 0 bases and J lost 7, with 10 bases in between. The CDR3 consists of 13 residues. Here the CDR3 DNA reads TGCAGTGCTAGAGATGGGCAGGCACAGCCCCAGCATTTT. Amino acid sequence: CSARDGQAQPQHF.

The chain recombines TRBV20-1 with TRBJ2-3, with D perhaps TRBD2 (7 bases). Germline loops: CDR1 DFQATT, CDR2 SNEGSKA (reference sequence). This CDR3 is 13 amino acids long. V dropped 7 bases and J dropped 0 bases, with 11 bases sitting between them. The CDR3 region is CSVGGASTDTQYF. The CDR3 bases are TGCAGTGTTGGGGGGGCGAGCACAGATACGCAGTATTTT.

The CDR3 sequence: CASSYSQEGQVNYEQYF. In DNA, the CDR3 is TGTGCCAGCAGTTACTCGCAGGAGGGACAGGTCAACTACGAGCAGTACTTC. The chain carries TRBV6-2 or TRBV6-3 and TRBJ2-7, with TRBD1 identical over 8 bases. The CDR3 contains 17 residues. CDR1 and CDR2 (germline): MNHEY, SVGEGT. J lost 3 bases, V lost 0 bases, and 10 bases had no gene match.

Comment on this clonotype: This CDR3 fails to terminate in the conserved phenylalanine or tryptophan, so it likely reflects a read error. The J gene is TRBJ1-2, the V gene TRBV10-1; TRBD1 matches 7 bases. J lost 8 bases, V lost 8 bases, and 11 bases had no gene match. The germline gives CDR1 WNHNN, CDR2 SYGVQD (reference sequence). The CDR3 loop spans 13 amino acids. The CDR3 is CASPLDRPWGYTL. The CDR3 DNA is TGCGCCAGCCCTTTGGACAGGCCCTGGGGCTACACCCTC.

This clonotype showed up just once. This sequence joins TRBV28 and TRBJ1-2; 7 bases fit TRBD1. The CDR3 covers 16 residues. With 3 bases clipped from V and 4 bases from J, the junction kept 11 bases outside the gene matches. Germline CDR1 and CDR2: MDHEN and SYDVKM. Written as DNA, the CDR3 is TGTGCCAGCAGTTTGATTCCACAGGGGACTATCTATGGCTACACCTTC. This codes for CASSLIPQGTIYGYTF.

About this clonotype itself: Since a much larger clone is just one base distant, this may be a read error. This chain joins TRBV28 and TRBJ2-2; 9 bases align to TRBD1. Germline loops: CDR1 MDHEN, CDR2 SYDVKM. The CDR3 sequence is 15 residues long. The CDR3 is CASSLLGQGTGEPFF. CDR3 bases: TGTGCCAGCAGTTTACTGGGACAGGGTACCGGGGAGCCGTTTTTT.

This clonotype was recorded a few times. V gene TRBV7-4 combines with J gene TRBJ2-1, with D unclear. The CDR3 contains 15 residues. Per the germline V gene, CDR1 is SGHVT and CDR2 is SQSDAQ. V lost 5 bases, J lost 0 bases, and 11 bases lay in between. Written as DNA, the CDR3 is TGTGCCAGCAGCCTAGAGAGCACCTCCTACAATGAGCAGTTCTTC. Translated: CASSLESTSYNEQFF. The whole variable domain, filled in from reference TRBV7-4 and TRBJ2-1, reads GAGVSQSPRYKVAKRGRDVALRCDSISGHVTLYWYRQTLGQGSEVLTYSQSDAQRDKSGRPSGRFSAERPERSVSTLKIQRTEQGDSAVYLCASSLESTSYNEQFFGPGTRLTVL.

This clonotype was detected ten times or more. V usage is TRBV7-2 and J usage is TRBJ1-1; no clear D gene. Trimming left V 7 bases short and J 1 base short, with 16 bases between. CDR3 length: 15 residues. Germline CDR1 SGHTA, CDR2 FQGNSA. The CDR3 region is CASTRSRSSNTEAFF. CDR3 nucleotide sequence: TGTGCCAGCACTCGCTCCCGGAGTTCGAACACTGAAGCTTTCTTT. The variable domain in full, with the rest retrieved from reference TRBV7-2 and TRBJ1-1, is GAGVSQSPSNKVTEKGKDVELRCDPISGHTALYWYRQSLGQGLEFLIYFQGNSAPDKSGLPSDRFSAERTGGSVSTLTIQRTQQEDSAVYLCASTRSRSSNTEAFFGQGTRLTVV.

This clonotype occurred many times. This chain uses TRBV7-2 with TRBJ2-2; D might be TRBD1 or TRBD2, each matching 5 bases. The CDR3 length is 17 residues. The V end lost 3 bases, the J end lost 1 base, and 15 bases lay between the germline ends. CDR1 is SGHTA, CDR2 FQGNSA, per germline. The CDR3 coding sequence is TGTGCCAGCAGCTTCCGGGTGTGGGGGTTGAACACCGGGGAGCTGTTTTTT. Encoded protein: CASSFRVWGLNTGELFF.

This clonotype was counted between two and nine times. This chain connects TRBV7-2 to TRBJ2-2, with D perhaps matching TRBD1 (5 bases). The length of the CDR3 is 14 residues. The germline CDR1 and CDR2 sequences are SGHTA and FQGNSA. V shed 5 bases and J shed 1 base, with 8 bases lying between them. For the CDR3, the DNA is TGTGCCAGCAGCATCGACAGGAACACCGGGGAGCTGTTTTTT. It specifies CASSIDRNTGELFF.

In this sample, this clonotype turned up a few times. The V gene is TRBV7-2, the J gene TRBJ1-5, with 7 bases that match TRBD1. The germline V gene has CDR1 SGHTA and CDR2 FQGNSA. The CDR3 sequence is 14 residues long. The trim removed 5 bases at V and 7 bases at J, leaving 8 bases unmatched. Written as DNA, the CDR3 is TGTGCCAGCAGCGAAAGACAGGGAACCCAGCCCCAGCATTTT. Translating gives CASSERQGTQPQHF.

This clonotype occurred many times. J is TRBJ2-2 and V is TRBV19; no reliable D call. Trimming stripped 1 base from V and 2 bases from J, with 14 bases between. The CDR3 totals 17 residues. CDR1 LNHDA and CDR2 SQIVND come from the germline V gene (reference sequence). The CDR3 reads CASSIAGQATNTGELFF. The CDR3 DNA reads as TGTGCCAGTAGTATAGCTGGGCAGGCCACAAACACCGGGGAGCTGTTTTTT.

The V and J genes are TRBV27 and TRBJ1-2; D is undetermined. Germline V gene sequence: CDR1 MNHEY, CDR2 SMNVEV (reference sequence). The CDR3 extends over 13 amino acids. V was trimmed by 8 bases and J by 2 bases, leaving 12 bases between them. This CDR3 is CASSRPGNYGYTF. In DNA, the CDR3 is TGTGCCAGCTCTCGTCCGGGGAACTATGGCTACACCTTC.

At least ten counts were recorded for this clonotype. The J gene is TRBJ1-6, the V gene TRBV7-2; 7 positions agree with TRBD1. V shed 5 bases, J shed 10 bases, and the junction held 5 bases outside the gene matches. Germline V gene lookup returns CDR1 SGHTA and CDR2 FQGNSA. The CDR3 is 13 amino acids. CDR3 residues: CASSPDRVSPLHF. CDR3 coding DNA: TGTGCCAGCAGCCCAGACAGGGTCTCACCCCTCCACTTT.

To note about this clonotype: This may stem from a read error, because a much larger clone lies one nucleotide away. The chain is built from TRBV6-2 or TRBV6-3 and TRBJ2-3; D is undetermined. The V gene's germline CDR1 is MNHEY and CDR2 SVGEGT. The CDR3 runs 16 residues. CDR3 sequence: CACSHADGAGVDTQYF. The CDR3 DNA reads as TGTGCCTGCAGTCACGCGGACGGAGCCGGCGTGGATACGCAGTATTTT.

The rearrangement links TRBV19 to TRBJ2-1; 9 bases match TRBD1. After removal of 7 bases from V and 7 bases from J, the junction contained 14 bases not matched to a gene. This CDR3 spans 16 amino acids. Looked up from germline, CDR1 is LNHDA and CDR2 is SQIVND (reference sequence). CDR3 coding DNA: TGTGCCAGTAAGGGAAGTCCGGGACAGGGTTCGAATGAGCAGTTCTTC. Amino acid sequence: CASKGSPGQGSNEQFF.

The DNA for the CDR3 is TGTGCCAGTAGTAGGTCTACCCCCGACAATGAGCAGTTCTTC. Translation gives CASSRSTPDNEQFF. The genes are TRBV19 and TRBJ2-1; D is unclear. V lost 4 bases to trimming and J lost 5 bases, with 12 bases between them. There are 14 residues in the CDR3. CDR1 is LNHDA, CDR2 SQIVND, per germline (reference sequence). Drawing the rest from reference TRBV19 and TRBJ2-1, the complete variable domain is DGGITQSPKYLFRKEGQNVTLSCEQNLNHDAMYWYRQDPGQGLRLIYYSQIVNDFQKGDIAEGYSVSREKKESFPLTVTSAQKNPTAFYLCASSRSTPDNEQFFGPGTRLTVL.

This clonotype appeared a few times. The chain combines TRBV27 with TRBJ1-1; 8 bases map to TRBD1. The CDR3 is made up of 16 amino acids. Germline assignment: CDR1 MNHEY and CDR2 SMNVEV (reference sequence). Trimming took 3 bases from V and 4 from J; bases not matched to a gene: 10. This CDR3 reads CASSFRQGRLGTEAFF. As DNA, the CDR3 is TGTGCCAGCAGTTTCCGACAGGGGAGGTTGGGCACTGAAGCTTTCTTT.

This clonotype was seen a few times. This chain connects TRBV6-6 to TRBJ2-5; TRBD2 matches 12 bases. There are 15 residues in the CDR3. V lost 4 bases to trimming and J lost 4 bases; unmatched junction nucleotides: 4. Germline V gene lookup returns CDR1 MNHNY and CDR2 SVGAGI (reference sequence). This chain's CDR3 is CASSSSGGAIETQYF. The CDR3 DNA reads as TGTGCCAGCAGTTCTAGCGGGGGGGCCATAGAGACCCAGTACTTC.

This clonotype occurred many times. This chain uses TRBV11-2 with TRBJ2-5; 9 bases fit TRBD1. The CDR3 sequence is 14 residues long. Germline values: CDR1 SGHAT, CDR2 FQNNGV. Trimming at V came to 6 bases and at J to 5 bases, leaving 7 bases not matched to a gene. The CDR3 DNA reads TGTGCCAGCAGGACCACAGGGGGCGCCGAGACCCAGTACTTC. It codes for CASRTTGGAETQYF.

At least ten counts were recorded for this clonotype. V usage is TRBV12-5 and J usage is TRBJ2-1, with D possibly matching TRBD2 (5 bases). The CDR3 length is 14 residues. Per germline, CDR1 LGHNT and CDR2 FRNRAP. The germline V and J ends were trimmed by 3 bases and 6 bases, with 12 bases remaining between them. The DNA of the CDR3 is TGTGCTAGTGGTTTTCCGGGGATAAGCAATGAGCAGTTCTTC. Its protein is CASGFPGISNEQFF. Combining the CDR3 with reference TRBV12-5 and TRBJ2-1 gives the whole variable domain DARVTQTPRHKVTEMGQEVTMRCQPILGHNTVFWYRQTMMQGLELLAYFRNRAPLDDSGMPKDRFSAEMPDATLATLKIQPSEPRDSAVYFCASGFPGISNEQFFGPGTRLTVL.

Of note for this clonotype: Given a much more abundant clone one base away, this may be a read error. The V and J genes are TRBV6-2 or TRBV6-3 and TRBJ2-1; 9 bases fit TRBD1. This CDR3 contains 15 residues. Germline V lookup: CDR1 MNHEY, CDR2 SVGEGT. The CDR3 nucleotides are TGTGCCAGCAGTTACGGGGACAGGGTCTACAATGAGCATTTCTTC. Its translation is CASSYGDRVYNEHFF.

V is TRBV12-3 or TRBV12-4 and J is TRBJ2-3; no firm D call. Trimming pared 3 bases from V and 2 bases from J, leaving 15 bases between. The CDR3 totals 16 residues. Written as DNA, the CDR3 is TGTGCCAGCAGTTTTTTAAACCGAAAGTCCACAGATACGCAGTATTTT. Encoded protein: CASSFLNRKSTDTQYF.

CDR3 region: CASSYGSEAFF. CDR3 coding DNA: TGTGCCAGCAGCTACGGGTCTGAAGCTTTCTTT. The V gene is TRBV12-3 or TRBV12-4, the J gene TRBJ1-1; unclear D gene. Deletions cut 6 bases from V and 6 bases from J, with 8 bases between. The CDR3 length is 11 residues.

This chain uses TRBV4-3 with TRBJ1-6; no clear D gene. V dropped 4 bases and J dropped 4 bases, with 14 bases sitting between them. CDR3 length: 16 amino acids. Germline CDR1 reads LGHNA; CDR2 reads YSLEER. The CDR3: CASSPRGSIYNSPLHF. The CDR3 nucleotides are TGCGCCAGCAGCCCCCGAGGCAGCATTTATAATTCACCCCTCCACTTT.

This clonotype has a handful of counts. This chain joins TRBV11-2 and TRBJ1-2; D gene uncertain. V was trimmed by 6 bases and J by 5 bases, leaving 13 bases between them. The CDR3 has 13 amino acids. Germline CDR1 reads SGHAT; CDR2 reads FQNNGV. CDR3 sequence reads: CASSLNNIYGYTF. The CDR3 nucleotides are TGTGCCAGCAGTCTGAATAACATATATGGCTACACCTTC.

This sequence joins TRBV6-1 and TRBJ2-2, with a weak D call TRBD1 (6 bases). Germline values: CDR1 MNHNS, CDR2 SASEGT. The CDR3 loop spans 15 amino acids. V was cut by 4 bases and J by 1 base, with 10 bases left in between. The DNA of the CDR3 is TGTGCCAGCAGTGCGTTACAGGGGAACACCGGGGAGCTGTTTTTT. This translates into CASSALQGNTGELFF.